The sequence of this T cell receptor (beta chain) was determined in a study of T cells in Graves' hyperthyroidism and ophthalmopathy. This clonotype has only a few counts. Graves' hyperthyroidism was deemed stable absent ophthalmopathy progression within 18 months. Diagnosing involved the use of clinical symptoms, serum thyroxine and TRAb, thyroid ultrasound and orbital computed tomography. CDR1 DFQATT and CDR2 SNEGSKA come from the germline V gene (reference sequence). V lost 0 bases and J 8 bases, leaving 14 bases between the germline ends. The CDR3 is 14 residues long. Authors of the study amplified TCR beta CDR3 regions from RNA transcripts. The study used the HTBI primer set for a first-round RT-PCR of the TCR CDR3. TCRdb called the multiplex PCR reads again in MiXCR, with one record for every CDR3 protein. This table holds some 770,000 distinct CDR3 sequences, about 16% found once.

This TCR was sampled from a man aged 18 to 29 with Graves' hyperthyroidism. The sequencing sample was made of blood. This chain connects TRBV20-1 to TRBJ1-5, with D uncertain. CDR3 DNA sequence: TGCAGTGCTAGAGAGATAAAAGCTGGGGAGCCCCAGCATTTT. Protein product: CSAREIKAGEPQHF.